The 24 T cell receptor beta chains below all came from one sample that was sequenced in a study of cytomegalovirus exposure and HLA in healthy donors. The PCR made use of 60 Vbeta and 13 Jbeta primers. The table came from immunoSEQ multiplex PCR; TCRdb's copy has only in-frame clones and leaves some out. The profile covers 150,000 to 200,000 clones, with about 10% appearing a single time and 1% to 1.5% taken by the ten largest. Sequenced sample: PBMCs. Every receptor here comes from a woman in her 30s in good health and CMV-seropositive.

This clone occurred a few times. The rearrangement uses TRBV7-9 and TRBJ2-1; TRBD1 matches at 12 bases. Germline loops: CDR1 SEHNR, CDR2 FQNEAQ (reference sequence). With 3 bases clipped from V and 10 bases from J, the junction kept 10 bases outside the gene matches. CDR3 length: 16 amino acids. The CDR3 DNA reads as TGTGCCAGCAGCTTGGCCTCCGGGACAGGGGGCGGCGAGCAGTTCTTC. Translated: CASSLASGTGGGEQFF.

The V gene is TRBV29-1, the J gene TRBJ2-3; D possibly corresponds to TRBD2 (6 bases). The length of the CDR3 is 13 residues. Germline V CDR1 and CDR2: SQVTM, ANQGSEA. Trimming took off 3 bases at V and 6 bases at J, with 13 bases between the two ends. CDR3 protein: CSVDGRGPDTQYF. The CDR3 nucleotides read TGCAGCGTTGACGGGAGAGGACCTGATACGCAGTATTTT.

The chain is built from TRBV21-1 and TRBJ2-7; the table calls TRBD2, which could not be checked here. TRBV21-1 is a documented pseudogene. This CDR3 comprises 14 residues. The CDR3 is CASSTWTILSEQYF. DNA of the CDR3: TGTGCCAGCAGCACTTGGACTATTTTAAGTGAGCAGTACTTC.

This chain connects TRBV7-2 to TRBJ2-2; a possible D gene is TRBD2 (6 bases). Per the germline V gene, CDR1 is SGHTA and CDR2 is FQGNSA. The V and J ends lost 5 bases and 5 bases respectively, with 15 bases between them. CDR3 size: 15 residues. CDR3 DNA sequence: TGTGCCAGCAGCCCGAGGAGGGGTGGGACCGGGGAGCTGTTTTTT. Its translation is CASSPRRGGTGELFF.

This clone was seen more than once but under ten times. The chain is built from TRBV7-7 and TRBJ2-5, with 8 nucleotides matching TRBD1. CDR3 length equals 15 residues. Germline CDR1 is SSHAT and CDR2 is FNYEAQ (reference sequence). With 3 bases clipped from V and 5 bases from J, the junction kept 8 bases outside the gene matches. CDR3 nucleotide sequence: TGTGCCAGCAGCTTGGACAGGGCCCAGGCGGAGACCCAGTACTTC. This encodes CASSLDRAQAETQYF.

This sequence joins TRBV2 and TRBJ2-1, with 11 bases aligning to TRBD2. The trim removed 5 bases at V and 5 bases at J, leaving 8 bases unmatched. Germline lookup yields CDR1 SNHLY and CDR2 FYNNEI. There are 16 residues in the CDR3. The CDR3 sequence is CASSLGLAGGDNEQFF. The DNA for the CDR3 is TGTGCCAGCAGTTTAGGGCTAGCGGGAGGCGACAATGAGCAGTTCTTC.

The V gene is TRBV19, the J gene TRBJ1-4; 8 positions agree with TRBD1. Germline trimming cut 7 bases from V and 6 bases from J; bases unmatched to any gene: 7. CDR3 size: 14 residues. The germline V gene encodes CDR1 LNHDA and CDR2 SQIVND (reference sequence). The CDR3 is CASMDRARDEKLFF. CDR3 sequence (DNA): TGTGCCAGTATGGACAGGGCCCGGGATGAAAAACTGTTTTTT.

The table lists this clone with a count of one. V gene TRBV11-3 combines with J gene TRBJ1-3, with a tentative D call TRBD1 (5 bases). Germline CDR1 and CDR2: SGHNT and YENEEA. Deletions cut 5 bases from V and 4 bases from J, with 12 bases between. The CDR3 spans 14 residues. The CDR3 DNA reads TGTGCCAGCAGCCCGGGGGGACCGGGAAACACCATATATTTT. Its translation: CASSPGGPGNTIYF.

This clone came up a few times. The chain uses TRBV11-2 and TRBJ2-7; 12 nucleotides align to TRBD1. Trimming took 3 bases from V and 4 from J; bases not matched to a gene: 7. The germline CDR1 and CDR2 sequences are SGHAT and FQNNGV. This CDR3 spans 16 amino acids. The CDR3 loop reads CASSLKGQGAFYEQYF. CDR3 bases: TGTGCCAGCAGCTTGAAGGGACAGGGGGCTTTTTACGAGCAGTACTTC.

This clone occurred a few times. The rearrangement links TRBV25-1 to TRBJ2-1; 9 bases line up with TRBD2. Germline V gene data show CDR1 as MGHDK and CDR2 as SYGVNS. This CDR3 has 15 residues. J lost 8 bases, V lost 2 bases, and 7 bases had no gene match. CDR3 nucleotide sequence: TGTGCCAGCAGTGAACGTCTAGCGGGAATCCATGAGCAGTTCTTC. Amino acid sequence: CASSERLAGIHEQFF.

The V call is TRBV19, the J call TRBJ1-4; TRBD1 agrees at 11 bases. The germline V gene has CDR1 LNHDA and CDR2 SQIVND (reference sequence). CDR3 size: 18 residues. The junction had 9 bases not matched to a gene; V was cut back by 6 bases and J by 0 bases. The CDR3 coding sequence is TGTGCCAGTAGCCCCGGGACAGGGGGGCCTGCAACTAATGAAAAACTGTTTTTT. Amino acid sequence: CASSPGTGGPATNEKLFF.

The chain couples TRBV5-4 to TRBJ2-2; 8 bases are a match to TRBD1. CDR1 is SGHNT, CDR2 YYREEE, per germline (reference sequence). V shed 4 bases and J 2 bases; nucleotides not matched to a gene: 4. The CDR3 totals 15 residues. The CDR3 here is CASSRTGSNTGELFF. For the CDR3, the DNA is TGTGCCAGCAGCCGGACAGGGTCTAACACCGGGGAGCTGTTTTTT.

The chain recombines TRBV2 with TRBJ2-3, with a weak D call TRBD1 (5 bases). Trimming pared 4 bases from V and 8 bases from J, leaving 10 bases between. CDR3 length: 12 residues. Germline V lookup: CDR1 SNHLY, CDR2 FYNNEI. The CDR3 sequence is CASSAGQGTQYF. In DNA, the CDR3 is TGTGCCAGCAGTGCAGGGCAGGGTACGCAGTATTTT.

This clone was observed a few times. The chain carries TRBV7-9 and TRBJ2-7, with TRBD2 matching over 10 bases. The CDR3 has 16 amino acids. Germline CDR1 SEHNR, CDR2 FQNEAQ (reference sequence). V was clipped by 3 bases and J by 2 bases; unmatched bases: 7. The CDR3 coding sequence is TGTGCCAGCAGCTTTGCGACTAGCGGGCCCCCCTACGAGCAGTACTTC. It codes for CASSFATSGPPYEQYF.

The chain joins TRBV28 to TRBJ1-2; D is uncertain. The germline V gene encodes CDR1 MDHEN and CDR2 SYDVKM. V dropped 2 bases and J dropped 6 bases, with 13 bases sitting between them. CDR3 length: 14 residues. CDR3 residues: CASSLPLSRDGYTF. CDR3 coding DNA: TGTGCCAGCAGTTTACCCCTATCACGGGATGGCTACACCTTC.

This clone was seen only a few times. The chain is built from TRBV5-6 and TRBJ2-5; 7 bases line up with TRBD2. The CDR3 has 16 residues. Germline CDR1 and CDR2: SGHDT and YYEEEE. J gave up 5 bases and V 0 bases, and 10 bases lay outside the gene matches. CDR3 region: CASSLEGAGEGETQYF. For the CDR3, the DNA is TGTGCCAGCAGCTTGGAAGGGGCGGGAGAGGGGGAGACCCAGTACTTC.

J is TRBJ2-3 and V is TRBV11-2; the match to TRBD2 covers 13 bases. The V and J ends lost 5 bases and 11 bases, in that order; junction bases with no gene match: 4. The CDR3 covers 13 residues. CDR1 and CDR2 (germline): SGHAT, FQNNGV. In nucleotides, the CDR3 is TGTGCCAGCAGCAGCGGACTAGCGGGAGAGCAGTATTTT. Its protein product is CASSSGLAGEQYF.

The chain carries TRBV19 and TRBJ2-1, with a tentative D call TRBD1 (6 bases). The V end lost 6 bases, the J end lost 7 bases, and 13 bases lay between the germline ends. The CDR3 covers 13 residues. Germline assignment: CDR1 LNHDA and CDR2 SQIVND (reference sequence). The CDR3 coding sequence is TGTGCCAGTAGCTCTTCCCAGGGGAATGAGCAGTTCTTC. As protein: CASSSSQGNEQFF.

This clone was counted a few times. This chain uses TRBV13 with TRBJ2-7; possibly TRBD1 for D (5 bases). The CDR3 covers 13 residues. Germline assignment: CDR1 PRHDT and CDR2 FYEKMQ (reference sequence). Trimming cost V 4 bases and J 4 bases, with 11 bases left between them. CDR3 region: CASSSSGLYEQYF. As DNA, the CDR3 is TGTGCCAGCAGCTCGTCAGGGTTGTACGAGCAGTACTTC.

The chain has TRBV9 and TRBJ1-2; TRBD1 matches at 10 bases. J gave up 6 bases and V 2 bases, and 7 bases lay outside the gene matches. Germline CDR1 reads SGDLS; CDR2 reads YYNGEE. CDR3 length: 15 residues. The CDR3 bases are TGTGCCAGCAGCGTCGGACAGGGGGGTAAGAATGGCTACACCTTC. Translation: CASSVGQGGKNGYTF.

This clone was seen more than once but under ten times. The gene calls are TRBV29-1 and TRBJ2-7; D not resolved. V was clipped by 6 bases and J by 4 bases, with 10 bases between them. The CDR3 is 11 amino acids. Per germline, CDR1 SQVTM and CDR2 ANQGSEA. CDR3 region: CSVRFSYEQYF. The DNA for the CDR3 is TGCAGCGTGAGGTTCTCTTACGAGCAGTACTTC.

The chain links TRBV12-5 to TRBJ1-1, with unresolved D. This CDR3 is built from 11 residues. Germline V lookup: CDR1 LGHNT, CDR2 FRNRAP. Trimming removed 7 bases at V and 2 bases at J, with 5 bases between. The CDR3 DNA reads as TGTGCTAGTGCCTTTAACACTGAAGCTTTCTTT. It codes for CASAFNTEAFF.

This clone was seen a handful of times. The chain carries TRBV20-1 and TRBJ1-1; no clear D. V lost 8 bases and J 2 bases, leaving 9 bases between the germline ends. This CDR3 spans 11 amino acids. The germline V gene encodes CDR1 DFQATT and CDR2 SNEGSKA (reference sequence). DNA of the CDR3: TGCAGTCCGACTTTCAACACTGAAGCTTTCTTT. This sequence encodes CSPTFNTEAFF.

The V gene is TRBV9, the J gene TRBJ2-3; 7 bases agree with TRBD2. Germline CDR1 SGDLS, CDR2 YYNGEE. Germline trimming cut 3 bases from V and 1 base from J; bases unmatched to any gene: 11. The CDR3 is made up of 17 amino acids. CDR3 sequence (DNA): TGTGCCAGCAGCGCGCGTGGACTAGTATTGGGCACAGATACGCAGTATTTT. Translation gives CASSARGLVLGTDTQYF.